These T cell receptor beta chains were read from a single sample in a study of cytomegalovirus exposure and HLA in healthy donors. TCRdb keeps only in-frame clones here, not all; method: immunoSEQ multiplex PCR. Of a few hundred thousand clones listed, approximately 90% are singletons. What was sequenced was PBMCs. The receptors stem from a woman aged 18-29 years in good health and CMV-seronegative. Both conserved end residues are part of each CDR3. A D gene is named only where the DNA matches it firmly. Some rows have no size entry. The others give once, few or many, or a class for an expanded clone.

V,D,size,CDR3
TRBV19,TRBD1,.,CASSIRGLSYEQYF
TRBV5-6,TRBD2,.,CASSNHLTSGNTDTQYF
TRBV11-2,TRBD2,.,CASSLPGLAGRKNEQYF
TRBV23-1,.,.,CASSQSSNYEQYF
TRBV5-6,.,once,CASSLGAVEQYF
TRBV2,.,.,CASSAGLNEQFF
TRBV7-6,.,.,CASSARRGETQYF
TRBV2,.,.,CASSETETKNIQYF
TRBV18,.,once,CASSPPGGTLIVEQFF
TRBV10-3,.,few,CAISDEGPWRQETQYF
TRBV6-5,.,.,CASTRTGTYEQYF
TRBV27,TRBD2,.,CASSLMWLAGGPEEQYF
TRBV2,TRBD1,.,CASRGQGNNQPQHF
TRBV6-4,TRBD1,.,CASRGDRRIFGYTF
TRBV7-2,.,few,CASSLDYNEQFF
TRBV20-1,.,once,CSASAGQPQHF
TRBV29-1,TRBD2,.,CSVEDAGGRDQETQYF
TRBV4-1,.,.,CASSPRARSHNEQFF
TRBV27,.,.,CASSPARGSQETQYF
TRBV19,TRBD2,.,CASSIGEGPYEQYF
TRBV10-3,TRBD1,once,CAISELPTGGYGGYTF
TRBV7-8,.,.,CASSRADTQYF
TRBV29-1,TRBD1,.,CSVGLDRGAQPQHF
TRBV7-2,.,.,CASSLILSSYEQYF
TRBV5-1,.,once,CASSLALEGAEFF
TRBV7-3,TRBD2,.,CASSLTLAGGSTDTQYF
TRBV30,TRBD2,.,CAWSVRGGPYNEQFF
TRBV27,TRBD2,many,CASSLQPPGLAGYNEQFF
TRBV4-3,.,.,CASSQVLGRYEQYF
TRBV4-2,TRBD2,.,CASSQEGAGSYNEQFF
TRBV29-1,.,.,CSVGYGVGTDTQYF
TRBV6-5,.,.,CASDTYYEQYF
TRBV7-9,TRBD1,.,CASRRRDRDVYGYTF
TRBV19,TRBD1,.,CASSPGGWQSYNEQFF
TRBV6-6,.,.,CASTRTDITDTQYF
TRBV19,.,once,CASTPGDRAGYGYTF
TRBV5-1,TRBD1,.,CASSLKDRESTEAFF
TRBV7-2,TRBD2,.,CASSSRRGGGGGTDTQYF
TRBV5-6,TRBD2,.,CASSSGLADQETQYF